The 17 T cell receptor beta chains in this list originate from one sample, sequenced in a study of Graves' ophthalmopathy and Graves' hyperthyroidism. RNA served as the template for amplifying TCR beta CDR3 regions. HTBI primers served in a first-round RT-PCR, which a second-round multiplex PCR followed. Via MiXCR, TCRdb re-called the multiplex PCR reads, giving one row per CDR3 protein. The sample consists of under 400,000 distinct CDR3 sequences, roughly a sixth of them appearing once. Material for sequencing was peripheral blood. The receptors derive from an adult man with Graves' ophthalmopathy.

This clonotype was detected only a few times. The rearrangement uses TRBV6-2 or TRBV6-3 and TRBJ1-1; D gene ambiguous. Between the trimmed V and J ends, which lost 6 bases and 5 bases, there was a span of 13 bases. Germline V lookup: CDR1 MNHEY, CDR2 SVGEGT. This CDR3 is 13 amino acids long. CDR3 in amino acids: CASSRKPQTEAFF. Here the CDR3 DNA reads TGTGCCAGCAGCCGCAAACCTCAAACTGAAGCTTTCTTT.

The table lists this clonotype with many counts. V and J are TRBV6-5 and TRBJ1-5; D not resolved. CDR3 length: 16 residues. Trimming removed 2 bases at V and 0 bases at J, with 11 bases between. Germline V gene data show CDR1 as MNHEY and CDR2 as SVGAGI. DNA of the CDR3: TGTGCCAGCAGTTACGGAGGCCCCTATAGCAATCAGCCCCAGCATTTT. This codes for CASSYGGPYSNQPQHF.

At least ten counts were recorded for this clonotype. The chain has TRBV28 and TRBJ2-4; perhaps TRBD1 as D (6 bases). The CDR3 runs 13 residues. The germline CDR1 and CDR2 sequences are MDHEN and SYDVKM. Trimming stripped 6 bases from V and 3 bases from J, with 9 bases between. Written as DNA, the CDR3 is TGTGCCAGCAGAACGGACAGCAAAAACATTCAGTACTTC. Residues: CASRTDSKNIQYF.

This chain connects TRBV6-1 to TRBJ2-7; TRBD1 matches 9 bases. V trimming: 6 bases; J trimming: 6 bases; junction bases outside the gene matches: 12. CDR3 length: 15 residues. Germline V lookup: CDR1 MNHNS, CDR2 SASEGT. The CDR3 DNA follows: TGTGCCAGCAGGAACCAAGGGGACAGGGTACGCGAGCAGTACTTC. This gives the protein CASRNQGDRVREQYF.

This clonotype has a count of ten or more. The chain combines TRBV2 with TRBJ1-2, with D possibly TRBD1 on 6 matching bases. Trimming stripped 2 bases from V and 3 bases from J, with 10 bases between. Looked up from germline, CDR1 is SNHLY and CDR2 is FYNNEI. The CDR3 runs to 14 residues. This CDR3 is CASSELQGYYGYTF. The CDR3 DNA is TGTGCCAGCAGTGAACTGCAGGGGTACTATGGCTACACCTTC.

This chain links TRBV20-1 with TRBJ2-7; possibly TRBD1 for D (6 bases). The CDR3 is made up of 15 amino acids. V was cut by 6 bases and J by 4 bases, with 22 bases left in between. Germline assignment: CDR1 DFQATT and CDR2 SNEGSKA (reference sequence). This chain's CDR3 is CSARKDSEGVYEQYF. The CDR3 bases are TGCAGTGCCAGAAAGGACTCCGAGGGGGTTTACGAGCAGTACTTC.

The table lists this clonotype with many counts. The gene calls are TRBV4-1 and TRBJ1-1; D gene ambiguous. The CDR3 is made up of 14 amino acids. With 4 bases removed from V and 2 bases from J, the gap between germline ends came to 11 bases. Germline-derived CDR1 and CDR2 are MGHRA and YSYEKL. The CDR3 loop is CASSPHGGNTEAFF. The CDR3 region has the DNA TGCGCCAGCAGCCCCCACGGCGGAAACACTGAAGCTTTCTTT.

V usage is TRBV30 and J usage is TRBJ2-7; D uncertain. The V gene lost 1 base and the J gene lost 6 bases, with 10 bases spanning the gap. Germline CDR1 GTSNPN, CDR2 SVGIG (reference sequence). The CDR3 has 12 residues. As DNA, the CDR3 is TGTGCCTGGAGTGAGGTGTTAAGCGAGCAGTACTTC. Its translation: CAWSEVLSEQYF. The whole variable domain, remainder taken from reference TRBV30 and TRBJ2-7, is SQTIHQWPATLVQPVGSPLSLECTVEGTSNPNLYWYRQAAGRGLQLLFYSVGIGQISSEVPQNLSASRPQDRQFILSSKKLLLSDSGFYLCAWSEVLSEQYFGPGTRLTVT.

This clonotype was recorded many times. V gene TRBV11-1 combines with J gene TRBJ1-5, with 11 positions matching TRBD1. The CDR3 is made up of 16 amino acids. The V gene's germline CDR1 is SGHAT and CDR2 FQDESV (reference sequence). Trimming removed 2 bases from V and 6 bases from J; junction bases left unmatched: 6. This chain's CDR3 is CASSLHRDRGGQPQHF. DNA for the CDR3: TGTGCCAGCAGCTTACACCGGGACAGGGGGGGTCAGCCCCAGCATTTT.

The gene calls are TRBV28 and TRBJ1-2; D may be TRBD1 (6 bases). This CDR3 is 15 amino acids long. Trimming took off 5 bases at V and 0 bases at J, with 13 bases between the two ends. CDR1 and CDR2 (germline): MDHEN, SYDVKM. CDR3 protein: CASSRGRPSNYGYTF. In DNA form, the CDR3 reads TGTGCCAGCAGTCGGGGGCGCCCGTCTAACTATGGCTACACCTTC.

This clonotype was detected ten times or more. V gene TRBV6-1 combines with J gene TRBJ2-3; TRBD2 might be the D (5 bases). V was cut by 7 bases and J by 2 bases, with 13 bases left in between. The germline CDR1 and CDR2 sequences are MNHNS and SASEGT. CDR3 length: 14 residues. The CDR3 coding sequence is TGTGCCAGCATAGGAGCGGCCCCCACAGATACGCAGTATTTT. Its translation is CASIGAAPTDTQYF.

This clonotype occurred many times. Here the CDR3 reads CSAADPTQIIISNQPQHF. In nucleotides, the CDR3 is TGCAGTGCCGCGGACCCGACCCAAATAATTATTAGCAATCAGCCCCAGCATTTT. The gene calls are TRBV20-1 and TRBJ1-5; D is unclear. The CDR3 loop spans 18 amino acids. Germline V gives CDR1 DFQATT, CDR2 SNEGSKA (reference sequence). Trimming took off 6 bases at V and 0 bases at J, with 24 bases between the two ends.

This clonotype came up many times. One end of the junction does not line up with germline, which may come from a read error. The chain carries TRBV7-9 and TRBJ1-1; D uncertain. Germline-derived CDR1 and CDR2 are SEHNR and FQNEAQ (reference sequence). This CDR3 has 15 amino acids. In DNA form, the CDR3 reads TGTGCCAGCAGCTTAGGTGACCTAAGGAACACTGAGGCTTTCTTT. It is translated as CASSLGDLRNTEAFF.

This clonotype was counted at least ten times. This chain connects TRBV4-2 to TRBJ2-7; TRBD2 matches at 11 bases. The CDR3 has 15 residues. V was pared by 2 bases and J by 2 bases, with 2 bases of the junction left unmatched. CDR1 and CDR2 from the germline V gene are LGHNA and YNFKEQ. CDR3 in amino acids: CASSQIAGGTYEQYF. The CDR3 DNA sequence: TGTGCCAGCAGCCAAATAGCGGGAGGGACCTACGAGCAGTACTTC.

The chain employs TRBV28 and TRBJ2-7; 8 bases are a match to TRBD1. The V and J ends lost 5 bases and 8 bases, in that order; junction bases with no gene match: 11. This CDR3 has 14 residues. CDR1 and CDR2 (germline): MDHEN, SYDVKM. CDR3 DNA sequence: TGTGCCAGCAGTCCAGGGGACAGGACGAGACAGCAGTACTTC. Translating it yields CASSPGDRTRQQYF.

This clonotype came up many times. The DNA of the CDR3 is TGTGCCAACGGGGACACTTTCTACGAGCAGTACTTC. It specifies CANGDTFYEQYF. The chain has TRBV10-3 and TRBJ2-7; tentative D call: TRBD1 (6 bases). The CDR3 is 12 residues long. Trimming shortened V by 10 bases and J by 3 bases, and 13 bases separated the two germline ends. From germline, CDR1 is ENHRY and CDR2 SYGVKD.

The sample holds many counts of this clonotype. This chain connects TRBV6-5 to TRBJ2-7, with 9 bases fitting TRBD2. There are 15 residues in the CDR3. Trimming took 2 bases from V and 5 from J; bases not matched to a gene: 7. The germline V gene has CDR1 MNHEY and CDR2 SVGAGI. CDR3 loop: CASSYDGGRVHEQYF. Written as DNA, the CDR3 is TGTGCCAGCAGTTACGATGGCGGGAGGGTCCACGAGCAGTACTTC.